These 4 T cell receptor beta chains were sequenced from one sample in a study of spatial heterogeneity in lung cancer. Time point noted: sample taken at primary tumor resection. Extraction of whole RNA from tumor, nontumor lung or frozen PBMC preceded unsorted sequencing. Each CDR3 protein is one row after TCRdb ran MiXCR on the 5' RACE reads. The sample shows about 4,800 distinct CDR3 sequences, approximately 16% of them seen only once. The sequences come from PBMCs, collected at surgery. All receptors derive from a male donor with early-stage non-small cell lung cancer.

The V and J genes are TRBV6-5 and TRBJ2-3; weak D call: TRBD1 (6 bases). Germline CDR1 and CDR2: MNHEY and SVGAGI. CDR3 length equals 13 residues. Trimming stripped 4 bases from V and 8 bases from J, with 13 bases between. CDR3: CASSFTGMGTQYF. The CDR3 DNA follows: TGTGCCAGCAGTTTCACAGGGATGGGTACGCAGTATTTT.

In this sample, this clonotype is medium-sized. The genes are TRBV6-2 or TRBV6-3 and TRBJ2-1; D is perhaps TRBD1 (5 bases). V lost 2 bases, J lost 8 bases, and 10 bases lay in between. The CDR3 covers 13 residues. Germline V CDR1 and CDR2: MNHEY, SVGEGT. The DNA for the CDR3 is TGTGCCAGCAGTTACGGGGCCGAGTATGAGCAGTTCTTC. It specifies CASSYGAEYEQFF.

The table lists this clonotype with a few counts. Here the CDR3 DNA reads TGCGCCAGCAGCTTGTCCACAGGGCTCTATGGCTACACCTTC. Amino acid sequence: CASSLSTGLYGYTF. This rearrangement joins TRBV5-1 to TRBJ1-2, with D maybe TRBD1 (6 bases). Trimming removed 1 base from V and 4 bases from J, with 11 bases in between. This CDR3 has 14 residues. The V gene's germline CDR1 is SGHRS and CDR2 YFSETQ.

This chain links TRBV5-8 with TRBJ1-3; 8 nucleotides agree with TRBD1. Germline V gene sequence: CDR1 SGHTS, CDR2 YDEGEE. The CDR3 consists of 14 residues. V trimming: 4 bases; J trimming: 5 bases; junction bases outside the gene matches: 5. This chain's CDR3 is CASSPGQGRNTIYF. The CDR3 region has the DNA TGTGCCAGCAGCCCAGGACAGGGACGAAACACCATATATTTT.